The next 5 T cell receptor beta chains were all read from a single sample in a study of blood T cell repertoires in COVID-19. Profiling relied on immunoSEQ multiplex PCR, and the TCRdb table lists in-frame clones only, not all of them. The sample gives fewer than 350,000 clones, roughly 89% of which show up once; approximately 6% is in the top ten. Sequenced material: PBMCs or T cells enriched from blood (not recorded which). All receptors derive from a woman aged 40 to 49 who had recovered from COVID-19.

The genes are TRBV3-1 (or the pseudogene TRBV3-2) and TRBJ1-1; TRBD1 agrees at 9 bases. J was trimmed by 2 bases and V by 1 base; bases with no gene match: 8. Germline V gene data show CDR1 as LGHDT and CDR2 as YNNKEL (reference sequence). The CDR3 runs to 17 residues. The CDR3 loop reads CASSQGGTGTLNTEAFF. The CDR3, as DNA: TGTGCCAGCAGCCAAGGTGGGACAGGGACACTCAACACTGAAGCTTTCTTT.

The sample holds a few counts of this clone. The chain combines TRBV4-1 with TRBJ2-5; D is ambiguous. CDR3 length equals 14 residues. V gave up 3 bases and J gave up 3 bases, with 11 bases separating them. Germline-derived CDR1 and CDR2 are MGHRA and YSYEKL. The CDR3 DNA reads TGCGCCAGCAGCCATCGACTGGAAGAAGAGACCCAGTACTTC. It specifies CASSHRLEEETQYF.

In its sample, this clone was seen a few times. In nucleotides, the CDR3 is TGTGCCAGCGGCCCCCGAGGAGGCACAGATACGCAGTATTTT. This translates into CASGPRGGTDTQYF. The rearrangement uses TRBV28 and TRBJ2-3; D unclear. V dropped 8 bases and J dropped 1 base, with 13 bases sitting between them. Germline V CDR1 and CDR2: MDHEN, SYDVKM. The CDR3 loop spans 14 amino acids.

The chain recombines TRBV30 with TRBJ1-1; TRBD1 agrees at 7 bases. V shed 0 bases and J 1 base; nucleotides not matched to a gene: 5. The CDR3 totals 15 residues. The germline V gene has CDR1 GTSNPN and CDR2 SVGIG (reference sequence). The CDR3, as DNA: TGTGCCTGGAGTGTTGGTGGGACAGAGAACACTGAAGCTTTCTTT. It yields the protein CAWSVGGTENTEAFF. Full variable domain (missing parts from reference TRBV30 and TRBJ1-1): SQTIHQWPATLVQPVGSPLSLECTVEGTSNPNLYWYRQAAGRGLQLLFYSVGIGQISSEVPQNLSASRPQDRQFILSSKKLLLSDSGFYLCAWSVGGTENTEAFFGQGTRLTVV.

V gene TRBV30 combines with J gene TRBJ2-7, with TRBD2 identical over 12 bases. Germline V lookup: CDR1 GTSNPN, CDR2 SVGIG (reference sequence). The V segment lost 1 base and the J segment 3 bases; nucleotides outside the gene matches: 7. The CDR3 totals 16 residues. CDR3 in DNA: TGTGCCTGGAGTGCTACTAGCGGGAGGATAGTCTACGAGCAGTACTTC. Protein product: CAWSATSGRIVYEQYF. The full variable domain, completed using reference TRBV30 and TRBJ2-7, is SQTIHQWPATLVQPVGSPLSLECTVEGTSNPNLYWYRQAAGRGLQLLFYSVGIGQISSEVPQNLSASRPQDRQFILSSKKLLLSDSGFYLCAWSATSGRIVYEQYFGPGTRLTVT.